This T cell receptor beta chain emerged from a study of T cell responses to AZD1222 COVID-19 vaccine (dated by TCRdb to about 2021). In terms of the full investigation: AZD1222 recipients whose second dose came at about 4 weeks and those whose second dose came at about 12 weeks were combined into one group, since spike-specific TCR depth and breadth did not differ between the two schedules. TCR sequencing covered more than 230 trial participants: 200 to 220 given two doses of AZD1222 and 26 given two doses of MenACWY control vaccine. Trial participants were enrolled into age subgroups of 18-55, 56-69 and 70-plus years, which contained approximately 150, 30 and 60 TCR-sequenced participants, respectively.

The CDR3 measures 16 amino acids from cysteine to phenylalanine. Left in the record is the CDR3 DNA by itself, 48 bases read in frame from the first base. The junction shows trimming of 3 bases on V and 0 bases on J, and the gene matches do not reach 3 bases of it. CDR1 and CDR2, per the germline V gene (reference sequence), are LNHNV and YYDKDF. The sample's time point label is to be understood as: baseline before first vaccination. Samples from vaccinated people were obtained from the UK trials COV001 and COV002, which included a single-blind randomized controlled phase 2/3 trial of AZD1222 (ChAdOx1 nCoV-19) in healthy adults. For TCRbeta chain sequencing, PBMC samples were collected from trial participants at day 0 and at day 28 after the second dose. The CDR3 regions of human TCRbeta chains were analyzed by immunosequencing. Per the source publication's procedure: TCRs in the repertoires were matched against a reference library of SARS-CoV-2-specific TCRs that had been generated with the MIRA antigen-specificity platform. Breadth meant the fraction of unique TCRs that were SARS-CoV-2-associated, whereas depth meant the fraction of total T cells that were SARS-CoV-2-associated. Using the MIRA data, every spike-specific TCR was mapped to the spike region that the TCR reacted to and assigned to either a CD4 or a CD8 class. Log10-transformed breadth and depth values were compared by one-way ANOVA with Sidak's multiple comparisons tests. TCRdb took this table from immuneACCESS and kept in-frame rearrangements with V and J called. Such tables lack part of the clones; where checked against another copy, unresolved V genes explain under half of the gap, and the rest is unexplained. That table furnishes V, J and clone size, whereas the DNA furnished D and trimming. This sample comprises around 150,000 clones, approximately 80% of them detected only once. Roughly 4.3% of the sample lies in the top ten.

This clone was found a few times. It has no known antigen specificity. No much larger clonotype is one base removed from it; base qualities were not supplied. Summary of the overall study and its limitations: Participants were mostly white British and included more females than males, and it was suggested by the authors that clonal diversity may have been underestimated. In the small 56-69-year group, the increase in depth fell short of significance, most likely because of low power. Conclusions about previously exposed vaccinees are limited, since just five to seven AZD1222 recipients were seropositive for SARS-CoV-2 at baseline. Because no day 14 peak-response samples were available, repertoires were characterized only after the peak T cell response. Vaccine-associated CD4 TCRs spanned the whole spike protein, with dominant responses in regions 160-218 and 743-854. A significant rise in spike-specific TCR breadth and depth was observed after two AZD1222 doses relative to day 0 and relative to MenACWY recipients. Epitopes outside the regions mutated in the B.1.351 and B.1.1.7 variants were reportedly recognized by nearly half of the unique spike-specific TCRs.

Recombination joined TRBV15 with TRBJ2-2, and 8 bases in between align with TRBD1. This receptor was taken from an adult in good health. The source material was peripheral blood, sampled on day 0 of AZD1222 vaccination. At the DNA level, the sequence is TGTGCCACCAGCAGGCGACAGGGGACGAACACCGGGGAGCTGTTTTTT. The encoded protein is CATSRRQGTNTGELFF.